This TCR gamma chain emerged from a study of Vδ1+ human thymocytes. The V gene end was trimmed by 3 bases and the J gene end by 3 bases; junction bases not matched to a gene: 14. This CDR3 region has 16 residues. The V gene's germline CDR1 is VENAVY and CDR2 YDSYNSRV. Study observations and caveats: Bulk repertoire data may be misinterpreted because of unexpected Vdelta2 sequences. Unlike peripheral blood Vdelta1+ controls, thymic delta-chain sequences included 15% to 20% Vdelta2 and few Vdelta3. Donors shared many TRG clonotypes but few TRD clonotypes. Highly polyclonal TRG and TRD repertoires with Gaussian CDR3 length distributions appeared in thymus.

This clone was seen only once. The antigen is not known. RNA was extracted from the cells and then reverse transcribed. Pooled V-gene forward primers with one constant-region reverse primer generated the CDR3 amplicons by multiplex PCR. TCRdb reprocessed the multiplex PCR reads through CATT. Found here are over 25,000 gamma-chain clones, over 15% of them singletons; the top ten hold 1.8%. Input material: Vdelta1+ gamma-delta thymocytes from the thymus. Subset denoted: FACS-sorted CD3+ TCRalphabeta- TCRVdelta1+ TCRVdelta2- thymocytes. The chain links TRGV8 to TRGJ1 or TRGJ2. The TCR sequence derives from a boy under two years old who had congenital heart surgery. The CDR3 DNA reads as TGTGCCACCTGGGATGGAGGCGTCGGCGGTTATTATAAGAAACTCTTT. It translates to CATWDGGVGGYYKKLF.